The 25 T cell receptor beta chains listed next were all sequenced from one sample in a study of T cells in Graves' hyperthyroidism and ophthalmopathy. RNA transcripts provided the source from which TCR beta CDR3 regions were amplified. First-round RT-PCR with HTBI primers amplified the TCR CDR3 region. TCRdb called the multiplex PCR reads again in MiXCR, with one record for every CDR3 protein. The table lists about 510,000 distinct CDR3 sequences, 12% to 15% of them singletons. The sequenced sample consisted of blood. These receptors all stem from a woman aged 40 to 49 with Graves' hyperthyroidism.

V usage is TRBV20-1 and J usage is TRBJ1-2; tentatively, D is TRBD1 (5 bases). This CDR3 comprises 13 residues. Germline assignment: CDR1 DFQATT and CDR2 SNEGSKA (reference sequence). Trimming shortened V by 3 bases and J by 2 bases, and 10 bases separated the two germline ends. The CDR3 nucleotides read TGCAGTGCTAGGGGGGAAACAAACTATGGCTACACCTTC. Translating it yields CSARGETNYGYTF.

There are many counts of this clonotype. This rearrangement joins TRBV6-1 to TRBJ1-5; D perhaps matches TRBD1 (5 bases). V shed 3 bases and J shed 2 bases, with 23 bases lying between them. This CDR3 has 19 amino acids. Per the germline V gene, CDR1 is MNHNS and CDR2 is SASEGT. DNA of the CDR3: TGTGCCAGCAGTGACCCCGATACCGGGACGCAGAAGGGCAATCAGCCCCAGCATTTT. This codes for CASSDPDTGTQKGNQPQHF.

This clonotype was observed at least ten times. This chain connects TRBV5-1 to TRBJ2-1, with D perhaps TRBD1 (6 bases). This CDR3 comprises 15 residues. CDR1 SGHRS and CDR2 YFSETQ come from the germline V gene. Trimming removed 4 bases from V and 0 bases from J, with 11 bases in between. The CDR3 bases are TGCGCCAGCAGCGAGGGGGACCGCTCCTACAATGAGCAGTTCTTC. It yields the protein CASSEGDRSYNEQFF.

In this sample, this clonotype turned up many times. The CDR3 is CASSYSSRGTGNTIYF. Here the CDR3 DNA reads TGTGCCAGCAGTTACTCGAGTCGGGGGACTGGAAACACCATATATTTT. The rearrangement links TRBV6-6 to TRBJ1-3, with D tentatively TRBD1 (5 bases). The CDR3 is made up of 16 amino acids. V was trimmed by 0 bases and J by 2 bases, leaving 11 bases between them. CDR1 MNHNY and CDR2 SVGAGI come from the germline V gene (reference sequence).

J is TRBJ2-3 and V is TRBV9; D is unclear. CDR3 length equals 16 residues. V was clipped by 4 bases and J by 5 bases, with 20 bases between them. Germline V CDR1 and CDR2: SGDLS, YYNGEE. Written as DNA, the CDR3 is TGTGCCAGCAGCCTCCGTTACGAGACCGTAGGAGATACGCAGTATTTT. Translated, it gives CASSLRYETVGDTQYF.

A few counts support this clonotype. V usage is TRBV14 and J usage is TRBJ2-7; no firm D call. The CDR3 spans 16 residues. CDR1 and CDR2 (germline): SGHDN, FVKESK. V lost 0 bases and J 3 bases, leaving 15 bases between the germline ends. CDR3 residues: CASSQDSTGRNYEQYF. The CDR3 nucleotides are TGTGCCAGCAGCCAAGATTCCACGGGCCGAAACTACGAGCAGTACTTC.

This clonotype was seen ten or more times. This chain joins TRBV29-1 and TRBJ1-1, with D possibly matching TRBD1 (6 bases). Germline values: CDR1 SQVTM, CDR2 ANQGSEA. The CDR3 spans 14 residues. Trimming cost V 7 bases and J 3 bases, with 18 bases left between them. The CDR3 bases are TGCAGCGCCAGCAGGGGAGGATTGGACACTGAAGCTTTCTTT. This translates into CSASRGGLDTEAFF.

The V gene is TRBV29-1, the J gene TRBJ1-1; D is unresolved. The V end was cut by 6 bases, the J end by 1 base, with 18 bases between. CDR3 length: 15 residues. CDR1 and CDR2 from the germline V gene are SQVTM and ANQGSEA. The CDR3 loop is CSVAGTHSGNTEAFF. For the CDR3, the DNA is TGCAGCGTCGCCGGAACCCACTCTGGGAACACTGAAGCTTTCTTT.

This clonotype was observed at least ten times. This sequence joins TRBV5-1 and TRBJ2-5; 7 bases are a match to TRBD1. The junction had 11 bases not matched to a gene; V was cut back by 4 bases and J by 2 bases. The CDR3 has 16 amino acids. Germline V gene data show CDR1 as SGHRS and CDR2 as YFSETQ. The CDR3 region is CASSQAQGIGQETQYF. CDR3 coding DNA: TGCGCCAGCAGCCAGGCACAGGGGATCGGGCAAGAGACCCAGTACTTC.

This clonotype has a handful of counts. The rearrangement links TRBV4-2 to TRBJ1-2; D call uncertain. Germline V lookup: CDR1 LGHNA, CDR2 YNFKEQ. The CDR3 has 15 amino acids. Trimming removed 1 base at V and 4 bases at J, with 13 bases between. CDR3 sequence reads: CASSQGSQEIYGYTF. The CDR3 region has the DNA TGTGCCAGCAGCCAAGGTTCTCAGGAAATCTATGGCTACACCTTC.

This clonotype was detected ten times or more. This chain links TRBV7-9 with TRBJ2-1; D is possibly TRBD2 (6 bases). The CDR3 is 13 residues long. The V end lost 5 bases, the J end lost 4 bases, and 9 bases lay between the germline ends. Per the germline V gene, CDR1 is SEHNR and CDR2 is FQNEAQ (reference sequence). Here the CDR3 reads CASSPGDYNEQFF. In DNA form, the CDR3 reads TGTGCCAGCAGCCCGGGAGATTACAATGAGCAGTTCTTC.

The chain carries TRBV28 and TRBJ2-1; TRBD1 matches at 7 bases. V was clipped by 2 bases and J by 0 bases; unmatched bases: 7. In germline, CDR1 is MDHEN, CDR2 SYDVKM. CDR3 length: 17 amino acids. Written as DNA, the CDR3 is TGTGCCAGCAGTTTAGTCCTCTCAGGGGGCTCCTACAATGAGCAGTTCTTC. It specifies CASSLVLSGGSYNEQFF.

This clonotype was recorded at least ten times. The CDR3 DNA reads as TGTGCCAGCAGTTACATGTGGTCGGTGATGAACACTGAAGCTTTCTTT. Amino acids: CASSYMWSVMNTEAFF. This chain links TRBV6-2 or TRBV6-3 with TRBJ1-1; D remains ambiguous. Germline CDR1 MNHEY, CDR2 SVGEGT. This CDR3 has 16 residues. V shed 2 bases and J shed 0 bases, with 13 bases lying between them.

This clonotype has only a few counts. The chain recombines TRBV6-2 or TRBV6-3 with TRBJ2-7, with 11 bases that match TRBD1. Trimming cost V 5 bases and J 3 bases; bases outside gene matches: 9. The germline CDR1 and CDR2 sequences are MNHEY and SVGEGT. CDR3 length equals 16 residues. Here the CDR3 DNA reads TGTGCCAGCAGTATGGACAGGGGGCGCCGGGGCTACGAGCAGTACTTC. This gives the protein CASSMDRGRRGYEQYF.

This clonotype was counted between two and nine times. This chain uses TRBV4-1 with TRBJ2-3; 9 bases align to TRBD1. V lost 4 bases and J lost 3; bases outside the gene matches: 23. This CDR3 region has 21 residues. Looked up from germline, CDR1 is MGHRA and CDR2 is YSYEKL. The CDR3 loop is CASSRRSSGTGSTNETDTQYF. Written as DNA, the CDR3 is TGCGCCAGCAGCCGACGAAGTTCCGGGACAGGGAGTACGAACGAAACAGATACGCAGTATTTT.

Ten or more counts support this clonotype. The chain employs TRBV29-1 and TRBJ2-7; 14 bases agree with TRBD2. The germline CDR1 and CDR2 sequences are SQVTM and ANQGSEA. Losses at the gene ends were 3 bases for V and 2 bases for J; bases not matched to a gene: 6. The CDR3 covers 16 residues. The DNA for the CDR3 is TGCAGCGTTGACGCCGGACTAGCGGGAGGTACCTACGAGCAGTACTTC. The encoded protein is CSVDAGLAGGTYEQYF.

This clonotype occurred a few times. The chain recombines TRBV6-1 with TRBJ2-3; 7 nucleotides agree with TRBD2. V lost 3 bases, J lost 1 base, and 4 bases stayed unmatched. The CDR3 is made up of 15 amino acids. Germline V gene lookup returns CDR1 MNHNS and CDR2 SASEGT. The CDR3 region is CASSDAGEGTDTQYF. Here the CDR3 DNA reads TGTGCCAGCAGTGACGCGGGAGAGGGCACAGATACGCAGTATTTT.

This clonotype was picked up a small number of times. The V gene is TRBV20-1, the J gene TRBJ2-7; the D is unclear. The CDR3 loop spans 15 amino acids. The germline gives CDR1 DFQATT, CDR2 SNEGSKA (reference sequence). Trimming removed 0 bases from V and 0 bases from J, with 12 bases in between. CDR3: CSARDLVVNSYEQYF. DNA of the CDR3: TGCAGTGCTAGAGATCTTGTCGTCAACTCCTACGAGCAGTACTTC.

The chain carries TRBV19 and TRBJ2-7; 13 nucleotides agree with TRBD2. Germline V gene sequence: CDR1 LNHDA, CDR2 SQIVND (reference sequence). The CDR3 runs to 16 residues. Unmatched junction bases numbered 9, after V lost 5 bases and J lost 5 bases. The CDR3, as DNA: TGTGCCAGTAGTGGACGGACTAGCGGGAGTCTCCACGAGCAGTACTTC. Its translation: CASSGRTSGSLHEQYF.

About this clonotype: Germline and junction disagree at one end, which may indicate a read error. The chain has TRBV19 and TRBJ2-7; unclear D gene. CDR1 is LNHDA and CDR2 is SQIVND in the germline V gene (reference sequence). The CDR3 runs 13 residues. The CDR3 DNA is TGTGCCAGTAGTATAGGTCGTAACTACGAGCGGTACTTC. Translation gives CASSIGRNYERYF.

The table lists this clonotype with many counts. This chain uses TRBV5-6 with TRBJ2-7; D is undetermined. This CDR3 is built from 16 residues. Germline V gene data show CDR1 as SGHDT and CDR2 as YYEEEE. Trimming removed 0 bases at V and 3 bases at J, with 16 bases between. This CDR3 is CASSLGRVLGNYEQYF. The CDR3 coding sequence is TGTGCCAGCAGCTTGGGAAGGGTTCTGGGGAACTACGAGCAGTACTTC.

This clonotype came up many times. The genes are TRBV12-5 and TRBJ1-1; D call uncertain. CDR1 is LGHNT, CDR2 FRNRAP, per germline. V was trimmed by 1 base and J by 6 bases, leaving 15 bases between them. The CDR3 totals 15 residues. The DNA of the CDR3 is TGTGCTAGTGGTTTGGAAATGGCCGGACGGTCTGAAGCTTTCTTT. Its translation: CASGLEMAGRSEAFF.

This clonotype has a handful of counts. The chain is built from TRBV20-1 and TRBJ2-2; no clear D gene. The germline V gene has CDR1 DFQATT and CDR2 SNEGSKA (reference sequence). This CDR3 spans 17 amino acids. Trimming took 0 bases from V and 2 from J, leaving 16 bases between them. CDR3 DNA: TGCAGTGCTAGAGAAGTTAGGGCTAGTGCTAACACCGGGGAGCTGTTTTTT. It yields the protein CSAREVRASANTGELFF.

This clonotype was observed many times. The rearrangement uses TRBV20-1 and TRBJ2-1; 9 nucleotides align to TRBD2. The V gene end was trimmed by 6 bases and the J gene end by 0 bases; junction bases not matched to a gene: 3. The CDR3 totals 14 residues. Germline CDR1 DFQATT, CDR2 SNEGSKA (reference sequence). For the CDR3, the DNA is TGCAGTGCCCATAGCGGGAGCTCCTACAATGAGCAGTTCTTC. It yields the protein CSAHSGSSYNEQFF.

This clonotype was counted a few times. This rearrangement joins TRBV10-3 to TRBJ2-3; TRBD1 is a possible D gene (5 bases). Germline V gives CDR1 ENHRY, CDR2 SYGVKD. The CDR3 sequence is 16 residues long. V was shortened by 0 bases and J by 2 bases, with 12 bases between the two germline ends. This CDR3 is CAISESGAGPTDTQYF. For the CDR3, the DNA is TGTGCCATCAGTGAGTCAGGCGCAGGGCCCACAGATACGCAGTATTTT.